The 24 T cell receptor beta chains below all came from one sample that was sequenced in a study of OX40 agonist ivuxolimab in advanced cancers. Sequenced by immunoSEQ multiplex PCR; TCRdb stores in-frame clones only, minus some. This table holds 27,000 or so clones, about 86% found once. The sample here was CD4+ or CD8+ T cells sorted from blood, taken in a trial of the OX40 agonist ivuxolimab. The source of these receptors is an adult with an advanced solid tumor such as melanoma, head and neck, liver or kidney cancer.

The chain joins TRBV19 to TRBJ2-1; TRBD2 aligns across 11 bases. With 6 bases clipped from V and 7 bases from J, the junction kept 11 bases outside the gene matches. The CDR3 sequence is 16 residues long. Germline CDR1 and CDR2: LNHDA and SQIVND (reference sequence). CDR3 sequence reads: CASSHRTSGSWNEQFF. The CDR3 nucleotides read TGTGCCAGTAGCCACCGGACTAGCGGGTCATGGAATGAGCAGTTCTTC. The variable domain in full, with the rest retrieved from reference TRBV19 and TRBJ2-1, is DGGITQSPKYLFRKEGQNVTLSCEQNLNHDAMYWYRQDPGQGLRLIYYSQIVNDFQKGDIAEGYSVSREKKESFPLTVTSAQKNPTAFYLCASSHRTSGSWNEQFFGPGTRLTVL.

This clone came up a few times. The chain employs TRBV18 and TRBJ2-1; D is perhaps TRBD2 (6 bases). The germline gives CDR1 KGHSH, CDR2 LQKENI. V lost 6 bases, J lost 6 bases, and 12 bases lay in between. The CDR3 totals 13 residues. CDR3 amino acids: CASSPVGGNEQFF. The CDR3 nucleotides read TGTGCCAGCTCCCCCGTCGGGGGCAATGAGCAGTTCTTC.

This clone was found once. The V and J genes are TRBV19 and TRBJ2-1, with D hard to call. The V gene lost 0 bases and the J gene lost 0 bases, with 12 bases spanning the gap. Looked up from germline, CDR1 is LNHDA and CDR2 is SQIVND (reference sequence). This CDR3 is built from 17 residues. The CDR3 nucleotides are TGTGCCAGTAGTATAGAATTAGTGGGTAGCTCCTACAATGAGCAGTTCTTC. This codes for CASSIELVGSSYNEQFF.

This chain connects TRBV2 to TRBJ2-2; either TRBD1 or TRBD2 may supply D (5 bases each). CDR3 length: 15 amino acids. V lost 8 bases to trimming and J lost 3 bases, with 16 bases between them. Germline-derived CDR1 and CDR2 are SNHLY and FYNNEI. This CDR3 is CASSPTGRDTGELFF. The CDR3 DNA reads as TGTGCCAGCTCCCCGACGGGGCGGGACACCGGGGAGCTGTTTTTT.

The chain carries TRBV5-1 and TRBJ2-7; D call uncertain. Deletions cut 4 bases from V and 1 base from J, with 9 bases between. The CDR3 runs 13 residues. Germline CDR1 and CDR2: SGHRS and YFSETQ. CDR3 nucleotides: TGCGCCAGCAGCCCGGACCGTTCCTACGAGCAGTACTTC. This translates into CASSPDRSYEQYF.

The chain joins TRBV7-6 to TRBJ2-7; TRBD1 matches at 7 bases. Germline CDR1 reads SGHVS; CDR2 reads FNYEAQ. The CDR3 loop spans 13 amino acids. With 4 bases clipped from V and 3 bases from J, the junction kept 3 bases outside the gene matches. The CDR3 bases are TGTGCCAGCAGCTCCCGGGACAGCTACGAGCAGTACTTC. This gives the protein CASSSRDSYEQYF.

The chain is built from TRBV4-1 and TRBJ1-2; a possible D gene is TRBD1 (5 bases). Germline V gene data show CDR1 as MGHRA and CDR2 as YSYEKL. CDR3 length equals 15 residues. Trimming took off 0 bases at V and 4 bases at J, with 12 bases between the two ends. CDR3 DNA sequence: TGCGCCAGCAGCCAAGACGGGTTAGGGACCTATGGCTACACCTTC. It yields the protein CASSQDGLGTYGYTF.

The V and J genes are TRBV28 and TRBJ2-5; 7 nucleotides align to TRBD1. This CDR3 is built from 15 residues. The ends lost 6 bases at V and 2 bases at J; junction bases unmatched: 9. CDR1 is MDHEN, CDR2 SYDVKM, per germline. For the CDR3, the DNA is TGTGCCAGCAGCAGGCCTATGACAGGGCAAGAGACCCAGTACTTC. This encodes CASSRPMTGQETQYF.

The chain links TRBV5-1 to TRBJ2-5, with D tentatively TRBD2 (6 bases). The CDR3 loop spans 14 amino acids. Germline CDR1 SGHRS, CDR2 YFSETQ. Trimming stripped 4 bases from V and 5 bases from J, with 15 bases between. CDR3: CASSAALGRETQYF. As DNA, the CDR3 is TGCGCCAGCAGCGCGGCCTTGGGGAGGGAGACCCAGTACTTC. The full variable domain, in which reference TRBV5-1 and TRBJ2-5 provide the parts outside the CDR3, is KAGVTQTPRYLIKTRGQQVTLSCSPISGHRSVSWYQQTPGQGLQFLFEYFSETQRNKGNFPGRFSGRQFSNSRSEMNVSTLELGDSALYLCASSAALGRETQYFGPGTRLLVL.

This chain uses TRBV6-4 with TRBJ1-6; no reliable D call. Looked up from germline, CDR1 is MRHNA and CDR2 is SNTAGT. V lost 2 bases and J lost 7, with 12 bases in between. The CDR3 covers 15 residues. The DNA of the CDR3 is TGTGCCAGCAGTGACCCACGGGAGCCCAATTCACCCCTCCACTTT. Protein sequence: CASSDPREPNSPLHF.

The chain employs TRBV11-2 and TRBJ2-1; 10 bases fit TRBD2. V was clipped by 5 bases and J by 2 bases; unmatched bases: 6. The CDR3 contains 16 residues. The germline V gene has CDR1 SGHAT and CDR2 FQNNGV. This CDR3 is CASSRTSGNTYNEQFF. CDR3 DNA sequence: TGTGCCAGCAGCCGTACTAGCGGGAACACCTACAATGAGCAGTTCTTC.

The chain uses TRBV6-1 and TRBJ1-5; 7 positions match TRBD1. CDR1 and CDR2 from the germline V gene are MNHNS and SASEGT. V shed 1 base and J 7 bases; nucleotides not matched to a gene: 13. The CDR3 consists of 17 residues. CDR3 DNA: TGTGCCAGCAGTGAAGGGGCCTTCGACAGGGTCGGACAGCCCCAGCATTTT. It specifies CASSEGAFDRVGQPQHF.

A single count supports this clone. V usage is TRBV6-6 and J usage is TRBJ2-7; TRBD1 matches 10 bases. The CDR3 has 15 amino acids. Germline trimming cut 5 bases from V and 7 bases from J; bases unmatched to any gene: 11. Germline CDR1 MNHNY, CDR2 SVGAGI (reference sequence). The DNA of the CDR3 is TGTGCCAGCAGTACAGGGACAGGGGACTTGGGAGAGCAGTACTTC. It translates to CASSTGTGDLGEQYF.

J is TRBJ2-1 and V is TRBV6-4, with a tentative D call TRBD2 (5 bases). Trimming took off 10 bases at V and 7 bases at J, with 23 bases between the two ends. Per germline, CDR1 MRHNA and CDR2 SNTAGT. The CDR3 consists of 15 residues. In nucleotides, the CDR3 is TGTGCCACTGGGGTCGGAGCGGCCGCTTCGAATGAGCAGTTCTTC. Its translation is CATGVGAAASNEQFF.

The V call is TRBV13, the J call TRBJ2-2, with D unclear. The length of the CDR3 is 13 residues. The V and J ends lost 2 bases and 6 bases respectively, with 7 bases between them. Per the germline V gene, CDR1 is PRHDT and CDR2 is FYEKMQ (reference sequence). This CDR3 reads CASSLNNPGELFF. For the CDR3, the DNA is TGTGCCAGCAGCTTAAACAATCCCGGGGAGCTGTTTTTT.

J is TRBJ2-7 and V is TRBV5-4, with D perhaps given as TRBD1 or TRBD2 (5 bases each). This CDR3 has 14 residues. Germline V gene lookup returns CDR1 SGHNT and CDR2 YYREEE (reference sequence). V dropped 0 bases and J dropped 3 bases, with 10 bases sitting between them. In DNA, the CDR3 is TGTGCCAGCAGCTTGGGGAAGGGGAGCTACGAGCAGTACTTC. It yields the protein CASSLGKGSYEQYF.

Note on this clone: The identical CDR3 is also encoded by other nucleotide sequences in the sample. The rearrangement uses TRBV19 and TRBJ1-1; D gene uncertain. The CDR3 is 12 amino acids. Trimming pared 3 bases from V and 8 bases from J, leaving 10 bases between. Germline V gene lookup returns CDR1 LNHDA and CDR2 SQIVND (reference sequence). CDR3: CASSIGTREAFF. CDR3 bases: TGTGCCAGTAGTATTGGAACACGAGAAGCTTTCTTT.

The chain joins TRBV19 to TRBJ1-1; unclear D gene. Per the germline V gene, CDR1 is LNHDA and CDR2 is SQIVND (reference sequence). This CDR3 has 13 amino acids. Trimming pared 9 bases from V and 2 bases from J, leaving 13 bases between. This CDR3 is CASPNDGNTEAFF. CDR3 DNA: TGTGCCAGCCCCAATGATGGAAACACTGAAGCTTTCTTT.

The chain uses TRBV23-1 and TRBJ2-7, with a weak D call TRBD1 (6 bases). TRBV23-1 qualifies as an ORF whose function is uncertain. V was pared by 3 bases and J by 4 bases, with 19 bases between. The CDR3 extends over 16 amino acids. This CDR3 is CASSHEKQGRRYEQYF. The CDR3 region has the DNA TGCGCCAGCAGTCACGAAAAACAGGGCCGGAGGTACGAGCAGTACTTC.

The gene calls are TRBV5-1 and TRBJ1-1; D is unresolved. The V end was cut by 0 bases, the J end by 7 bases, with 10 bases between. This CDR3 has 13 residues. Germline CDR1 and CDR2: SGHRS and YFSETQ. CDR3 DNA: TGCGCCAGCAGCTTGGGGGAGGGTGTTGAAGCTTTCTTT. Its protein is CASSLGEGVEAFF.

This clone appeared a few times. This rearrangement joins TRBV18 to TRBJ2-7; either TRBD1 or TRBD2 may fit D (6 bases each). There are 15 residues in the CDR3. Trimming left V 1 base short and J 4 bases short, with 14 bases between. Per germline, CDR1 KGHSH and CDR2 LQKENI. CDR3 nucleotide sequence: TGTGCCAGCTCACCACGAAAGGGGGGTTGGTACGAGCAGTACTTC. This codes for CASSPRKGGWYEQYF.

This chain uses TRBV1 with TRBJ2-5; TRBD2 reflects the table's D call only, with no check against the DNA. TRBV1 constitutes a pseudogene. The CDR3 is 18 residues long. The CDR3 DNA sequence: TGCACCAGCAGCCAAGATTACGCGGTAGCGGGGAAGCAAGAGACCCAGTACTTC. As protein: CTSSQDYAVAGKQETQYF.

The CDR3 DNA is TGTGCCAGCAGCTCCAGGGACGCTTGGGCTGGAAACACCATATATTTT. Protein sequence: CASSSRDAWAGNTIYF. The rearrangement uses TRBV7-8 and TRBJ1-3; perhaps TRBD1 as D (5 bases). The CDR3 totals 16 residues. Germline loops: CDR1 SGHVS, CDR2 FQNEAQ. V was shortened by 4 bases and J by 2 bases, with 15 bases between the two germline ends. The entire variable domain, with the rest obtained from reference TRBV7-8 and TRBJ1-3, is as follows: GAGVSQSPRYKVAKRGQDVALRCDPISGHVSLFWYQQALGQGPEFLTYFQNEAQLDKSGLPSDRFFAERPEGSVSTLKIQRTQQEDSAVYLCASSSRDAWAGNTIYFGEGSWLTVV.

The V call is TRBV5-1, the J call TRBJ1-2, with no clear D. Germline V gene data show CDR1 as SGHRS and CDR2 as YFSETQ. With 2 bases removed from V and 4 bases from J, the gap between germline ends came to 15 bases. The CDR3 covers 15 residues. The CDR3, as DNA: TGCGCCAGCAGCTTCAGGACGGGAGGTAGCTATGGCTACACCTTC. Encoded protein: CASSFRTGGSYGYTF. Full variable domain (remainder filled in from reference TRBV5-1 and TRBJ1-2): KAGVTQTPRYLIKTRGQQVTLSCSPISGHRSVSWYQQTPGQGLQFLFEYFSETQRNKGNFPGRFSGRQFSNSRSEMNVSTLELGDSALYLCASSFRTGGSYGYTFGSGTRLTVV.